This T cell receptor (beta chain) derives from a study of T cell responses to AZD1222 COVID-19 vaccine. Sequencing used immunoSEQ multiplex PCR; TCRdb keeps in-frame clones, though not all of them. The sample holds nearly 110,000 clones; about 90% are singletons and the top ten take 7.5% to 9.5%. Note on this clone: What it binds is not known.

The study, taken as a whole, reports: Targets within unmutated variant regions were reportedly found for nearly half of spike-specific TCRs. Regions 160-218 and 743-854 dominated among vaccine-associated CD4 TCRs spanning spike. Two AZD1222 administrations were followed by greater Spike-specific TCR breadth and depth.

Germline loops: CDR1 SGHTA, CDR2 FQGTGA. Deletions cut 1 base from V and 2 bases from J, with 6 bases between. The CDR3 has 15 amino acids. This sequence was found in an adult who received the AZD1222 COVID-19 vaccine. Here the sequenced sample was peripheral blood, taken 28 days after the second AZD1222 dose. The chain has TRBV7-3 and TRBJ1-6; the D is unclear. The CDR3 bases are TGTGCCAGCAGCTTAAGAGGGCCCTATAATTCACCCCTCCACTTT. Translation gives CASSLRGPYNSPLHF.